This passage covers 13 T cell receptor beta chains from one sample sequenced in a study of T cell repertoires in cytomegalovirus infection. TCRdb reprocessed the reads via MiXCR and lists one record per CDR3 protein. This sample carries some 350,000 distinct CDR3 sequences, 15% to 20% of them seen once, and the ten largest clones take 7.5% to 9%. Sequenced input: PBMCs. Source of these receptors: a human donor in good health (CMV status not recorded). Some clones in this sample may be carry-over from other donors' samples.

CDR3 in amino acids: CASSSRGGAEDTQYF. The DNA for the CDR3 is TGTGCCAGCAGCTCCCGTGGGGGGGCTGAAGATACGCAGTATTTT. The chain couples TRBV7-2 to TRBJ2-3; perhaps TRBD2 as D (7 bases). Trimming took off 4 bases at V and 5 bases at J, with 16 bases between the two ends. CDR1 and CDR2 (germline): SGHTA, FQGNSA. The length of the CDR3 is 15 residues. The full variable domain, rest sourced from reference TRBV7-2 and TRBJ2-3, is GAGVSQSPSNKVTEKGKDVELRCDPISGHTALYWYRQSLGQGLEFLIYFQGNSAPDKSGLPSDRFSAERTGGSVSTLTIQRTQQEDSAVYLCASSSRGGAEDTQYFGPGTRLTVL.

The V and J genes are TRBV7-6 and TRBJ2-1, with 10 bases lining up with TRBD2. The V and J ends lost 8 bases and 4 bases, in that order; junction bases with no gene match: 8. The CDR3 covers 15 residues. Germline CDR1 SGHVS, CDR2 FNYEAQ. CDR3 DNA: TGTGCCAGCCTTCTCACGACTAGCGGGTACAATGAGCAGTTCTTC. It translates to CASLLTTSGYNEQFF.

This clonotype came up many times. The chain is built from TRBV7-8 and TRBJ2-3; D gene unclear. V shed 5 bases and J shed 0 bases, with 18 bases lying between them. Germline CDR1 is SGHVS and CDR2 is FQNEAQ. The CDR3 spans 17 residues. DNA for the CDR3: TGTGCCAGCAGCCCTGTGGGCGGTCCAGGAAGCACAGATACGCAGTATTTT. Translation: CASSPVGGPGSTDTQYF.

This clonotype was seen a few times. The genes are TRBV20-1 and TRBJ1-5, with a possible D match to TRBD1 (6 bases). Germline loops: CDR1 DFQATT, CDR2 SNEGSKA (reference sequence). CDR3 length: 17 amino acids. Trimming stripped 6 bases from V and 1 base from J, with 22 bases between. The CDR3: CSATPQGQTMSNQPQHF. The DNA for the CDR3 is TGCAGTGCAACCCCTCAGGGGCAGACTATGAGCAATCAGCCCCAGCATTTT.

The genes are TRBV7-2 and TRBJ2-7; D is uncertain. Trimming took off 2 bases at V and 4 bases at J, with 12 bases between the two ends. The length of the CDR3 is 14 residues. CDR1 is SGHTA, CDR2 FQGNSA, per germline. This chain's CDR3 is CASSLKPIGYEQYF. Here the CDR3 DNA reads TGTGCCAGCAGCTTAAAGCCAATAGGTTACGAGCAGTACTTC. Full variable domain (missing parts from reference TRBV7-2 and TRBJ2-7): GAGVSQSPSNKVTEKGKDVELRCDPISGHTALYWYRQSLGQGLEFLIYFQGNSAPDKSGLPSDRFSAERTGGSVSTLTIQRTQQEDSAVYLCASSLKPIGYEQYFGPGTRLTVT.

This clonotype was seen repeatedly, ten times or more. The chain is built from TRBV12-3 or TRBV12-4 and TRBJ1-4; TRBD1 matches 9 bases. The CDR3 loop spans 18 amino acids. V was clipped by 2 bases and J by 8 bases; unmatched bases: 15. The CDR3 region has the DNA TGTGCCAGCAGTTTAAACCCGGGACAGGGAAGTGTAGGAGAAAAACTGTTTTTT. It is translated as CASSLNPGQGSVGEKLFF.

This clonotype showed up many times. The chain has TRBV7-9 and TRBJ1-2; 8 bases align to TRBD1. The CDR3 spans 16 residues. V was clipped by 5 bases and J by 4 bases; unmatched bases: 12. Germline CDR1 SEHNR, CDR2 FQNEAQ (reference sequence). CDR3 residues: CASSPNQGQAGYGYTF. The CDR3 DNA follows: TGTGCCAGCAGCCCGAACCAGGGACAGGCTGGCTATGGCTACACCTTC.

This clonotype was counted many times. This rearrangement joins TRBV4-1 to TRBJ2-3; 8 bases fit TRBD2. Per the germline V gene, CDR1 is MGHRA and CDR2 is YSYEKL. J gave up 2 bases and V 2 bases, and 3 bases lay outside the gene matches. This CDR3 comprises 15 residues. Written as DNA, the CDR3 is TGCGCCAGCAGCCAAACTAGCGGAGACACAGATACGCAGTATTTT. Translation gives CASSQTSGDTDTQYF.

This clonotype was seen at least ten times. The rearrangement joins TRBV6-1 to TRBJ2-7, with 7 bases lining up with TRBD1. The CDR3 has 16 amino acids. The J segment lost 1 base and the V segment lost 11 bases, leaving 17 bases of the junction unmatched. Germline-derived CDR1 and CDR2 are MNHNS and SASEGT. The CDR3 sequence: CAPTGQILQRSYEQYF. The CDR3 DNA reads TGTGCCCCCACGGGACAGATTCTCCAGCGGTCCTACGAGCAGTACTTC.

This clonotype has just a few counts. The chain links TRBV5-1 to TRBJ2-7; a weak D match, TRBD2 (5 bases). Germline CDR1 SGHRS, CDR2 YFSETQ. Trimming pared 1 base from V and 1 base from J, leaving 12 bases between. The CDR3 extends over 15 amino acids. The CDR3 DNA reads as TGCGCCAGCAGCTTGAGCGGTCGGGTATCCTACGAGCAGTACTTC. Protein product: CASSLSGRVSYEQYF.

Here the CDR3 DNA reads TGTGCCATGAGTCGAGTTGGCACTGAAGCTTTCTTT. It encodes CAMSRVGTEAFF. V usage is TRBV2 and J usage is TRBJ1-1; D gene uncertain. This CDR3 is built from 12 residues. The ends were cut back, 10 bases at V and 4 bases at J, with 13 bases in the middle. The V gene's germline CDR1 is SNHLY and CDR2 FYNNEI.

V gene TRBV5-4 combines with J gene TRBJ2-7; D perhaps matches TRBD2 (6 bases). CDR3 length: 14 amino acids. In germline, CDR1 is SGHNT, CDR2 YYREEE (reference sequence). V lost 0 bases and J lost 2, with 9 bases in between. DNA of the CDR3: TGTGCCAGCAGCTTGGACGGGGGAGCCTACGAGCAGTACTTC. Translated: CASSLDGGAYEQYF.

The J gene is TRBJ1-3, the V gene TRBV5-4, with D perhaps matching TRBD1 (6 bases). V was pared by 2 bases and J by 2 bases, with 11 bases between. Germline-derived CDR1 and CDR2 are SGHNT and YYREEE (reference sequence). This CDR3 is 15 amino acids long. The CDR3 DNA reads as TGTGCCAGCAGCTTAAGACAGGACACTGGAAACACCATATATTTT. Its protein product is CASSLRQDTGNTIYF.